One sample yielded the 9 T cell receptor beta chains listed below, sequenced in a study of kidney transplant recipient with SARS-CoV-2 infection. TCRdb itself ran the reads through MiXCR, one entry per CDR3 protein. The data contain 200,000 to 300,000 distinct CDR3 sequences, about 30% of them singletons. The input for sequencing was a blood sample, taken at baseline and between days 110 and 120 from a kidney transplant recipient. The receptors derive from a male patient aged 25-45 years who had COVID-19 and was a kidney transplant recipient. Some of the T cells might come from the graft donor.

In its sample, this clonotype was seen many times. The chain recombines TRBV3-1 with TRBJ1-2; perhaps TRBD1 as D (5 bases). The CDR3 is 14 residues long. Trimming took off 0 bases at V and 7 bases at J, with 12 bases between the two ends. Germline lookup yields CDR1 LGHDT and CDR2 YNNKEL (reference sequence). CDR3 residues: CASSQDSRDSGYTF. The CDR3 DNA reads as TGTGCCAGCAGCCAAGACTCCAGGGATAGTGGCTACACCTTC.

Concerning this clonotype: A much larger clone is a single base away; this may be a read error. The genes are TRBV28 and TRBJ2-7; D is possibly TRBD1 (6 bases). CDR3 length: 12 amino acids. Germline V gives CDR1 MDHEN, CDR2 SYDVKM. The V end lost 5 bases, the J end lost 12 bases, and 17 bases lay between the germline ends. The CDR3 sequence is CASSPRVARGYF. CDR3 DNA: TGTGCCAGCAGTCCAAGGGTTGCCAGGGGGTACTTC.

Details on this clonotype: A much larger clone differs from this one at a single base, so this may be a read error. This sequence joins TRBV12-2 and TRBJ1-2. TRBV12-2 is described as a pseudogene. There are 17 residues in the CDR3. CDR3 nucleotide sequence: TGTGCAGGTCGCTCTTATTGGACTCCACGAAAGACCTATGGCTACACCTTC. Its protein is CAGRSYWTPRKTYGYTF.

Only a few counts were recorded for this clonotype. CDR3 sequence reads: CASSQVGDTEAFF. The CDR3 nucleotides read TGCGCCAGCAGCCAAGTGGGGGACACTGAAGCTTTCTTT. The genes are TRBV4-1 and TRBJ1-1, with D maybe TRBD1 (5 bases). The V end lost 1 base, the J end lost 3 bases, and 6 bases lay between the germline ends. Germline lookup yields CDR1 MGHRA and CDR2 YSYEKL. The CDR3 has 13 residues.

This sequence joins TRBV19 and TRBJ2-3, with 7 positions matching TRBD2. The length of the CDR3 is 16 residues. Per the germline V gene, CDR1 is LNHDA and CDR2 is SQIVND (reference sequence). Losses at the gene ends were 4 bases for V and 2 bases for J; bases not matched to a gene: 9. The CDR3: CASSTGLAVPTDTQYF. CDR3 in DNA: TGTGCCAGTAGTACTGGTCTAGCGGTGCCCACAGATACGCAGTATTTT.

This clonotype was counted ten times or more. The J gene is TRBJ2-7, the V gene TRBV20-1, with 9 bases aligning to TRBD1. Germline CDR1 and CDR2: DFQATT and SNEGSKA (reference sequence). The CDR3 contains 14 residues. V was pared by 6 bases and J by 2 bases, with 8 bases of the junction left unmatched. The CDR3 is CSAVGDRATYEQYF. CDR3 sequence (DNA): TGCAGTGCAGTCGGGGACAGGGCGACCTACGAGCAGTACTTC.

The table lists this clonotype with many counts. Here the CDR3 reads CASSQRGTGELFF. CDR3 nucleotides: TGCGCCAGCAGCCAAAGAGGCACCGGGGAGCTGTTTTTT. This rearrangement joins TRBV4-1 to TRBJ2-2, with D hard to call. This CDR3 spans 13 amino acids. Per the germline V gene, CDR1 is MGHRA and CDR2 is YSYEKL. The V gene lost 2 bases and the J gene lost 4 bases, with 5 bases spanning the gap.

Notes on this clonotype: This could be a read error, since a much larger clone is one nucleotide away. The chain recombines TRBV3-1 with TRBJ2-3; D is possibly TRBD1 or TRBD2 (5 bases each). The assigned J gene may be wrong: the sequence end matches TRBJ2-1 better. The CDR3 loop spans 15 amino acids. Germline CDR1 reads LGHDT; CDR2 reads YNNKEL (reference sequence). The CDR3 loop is CARSQDRGSTDEQFF. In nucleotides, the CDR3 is TGTGCCAGGAGCCAAGATCGGGGCAGCACAGATGAGCAGTTCTTC.

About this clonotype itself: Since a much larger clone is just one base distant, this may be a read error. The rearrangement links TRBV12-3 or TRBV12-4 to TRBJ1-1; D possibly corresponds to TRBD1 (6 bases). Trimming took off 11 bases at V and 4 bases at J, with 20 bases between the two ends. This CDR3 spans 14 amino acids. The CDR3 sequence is CADRPSGLGTEAFF. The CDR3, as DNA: TGTGCCGACAGGCCCTCGGGGCTTGGCACTGAAGCTTTCTTT.